The 27 T cell receptor beta chains listed next were all sequenced from one sample in a study of blood T cell repertoires in COVID-19. Using immunoSEQ multiplex PCR, the repertoire was profiled, and TCRdb retains in-frame clones only, with some absent. The sample includes 100,000 to 120,000 clones, 65% to 80% seen only once; the top ten take roughly 7.5%. The sequenced sample was peripheral blood. Receptor source: a woman aged 55-69 years with acute or convalescent COVID-19.

The chain uses TRBV7-2 and TRBJ2-7; D is perhaps TRBD1 (6 bases). The CDR3 runs to 15 residues. With 5 bases removed from V and 0 bases from J, the gap between germline ends came to 14 bases. CDR1 and CDR2 from the germline V gene are SGHTA and FQGNSA. CDR3 residues: CASSVRGQVSYEQYF. In nucleotides, the CDR3 is TGTGCCAGCAGCGTAAGGGGACAAGTCTCCTACGAGCAGTACTTC.

There are a few counts of this clone. V usage is TRBV12-3 or TRBV12-4 and J usage is TRBJ2-7, with TRBD2 identical over 8 bases. The J segment lost 3 bases and the V segment lost 6 bases, leaving 4 bases of the junction unmatched. There are 13 residues in the CDR3. Here the CDR3 reads CASSFGTSYEQYF. CDR3 nucleotides: TGTGCCAGCAGCTTCGGGACTAGCTACGAGCAGTACTTC.

This clone was observed a few times. This rearrangement joins TRBV29-1 to TRBJ2-1, with 7 bases lining up with TRBD2. The ends lost 8 bases at V and 10 bases at J; junction bases unmatched: 8. CDR1 and CDR2 (germline): SQVTM, ANQGSEA. CDR3 length equals 11 residues. The CDR3 DNA is TGCAGCTCTGTAATCGGGGGGGAGCAGTTCTTC. The encoded protein is CSSVIGGEQFF.

The chain recombines TRBV28 with TRBJ1-2; the D gene is possibly TRBD1 (5 bases). Trimming took off 3 bases at V and 7 bases at J, with 18 bases between the two ends. Germline V lookup: CDR1 MDHEN, CDR2 SYDVKM. The CDR3 totals 15 residues. CDR3 in amino acids: CASSLPTGNVAGYTF. CDR3 nucleotides: TGTGCCAGCAGTTTGCCCACAGGAAATGTGGCTGGCTACACCTTC.

This clone was found once. This chain joins TRBV5-8 and TRBJ1-5, with a weak D call TRBD1 (6 bases). V lost 3 bases to trimming and J lost 0 bases, with 13 bases between them. This CDR3 comprises 16 residues. Germline CDR1 reads SGHTS; CDR2 reads YDEGEE. The CDR3 loop reads CASSSRDTPSNQPQHF. CDR3 nucleotide sequence: TGTGCCAGCAGCTCCAGGGACACACCTAGCAATCAGCCCCAGCATTTT.

The chain couples TRBV12-5 to TRBJ1-5; D unresolved. The CDR3 contains 16 residues. V shed 0 bases and J shed 2 bases, with 11 bases lying between them. Per the germline V gene, CDR1 is LGHNT and CDR2 is FRNRAP. The CDR3 sequence: CASGLVLAGRNQPQHF. The CDR3 coding sequence is TGTGCTAGTGGTTTGGTACTAGCCGGACGCAATCAGCCCCAGCATTTT.

V usage is TRBV10-3 and J usage is TRBJ1-2; D remains unclear. Germline V lookup: CDR1 ENHRY, CDR2 SYGVKD. V lost 3 bases and J 5 bases, leaving 10 bases between the germline ends. This CDR3 comprises 13 residues. In nucleotides, the CDR3 is TGTGCCATCAGTGAAATTGGCCCTTATGGCTACACCTTC. The encoded protein is CAISEIGPYGYTF.

This chain links TRBV6-1 with TRBJ1-5; 7 bases map to TRBD1. Looked up from germline, CDR1 is MNHNS and CDR2 is SASEGT. After removal of 1 base from V and 7 bases from J, the junction contained 7 bases not matched to a gene. This CDR3 spans 15 amino acids. The CDR3 DNA sequence: TGTGCCAGCAGTGAAGGGTCAGGGGGTCGGCAGCCCCAGCATTTT. Protein product: CASSEGSGGRQPQHF.

The chain uses TRBV6-1 and TRBJ1-4; TRBD1 matches at 9 bases. Germline V gene sequence: CDR1 MNHNS, CDR2 SASEGT. V was pared by 1 base and J by 13 bases, with 7 bases of the junction left unmatched. This CDR3 has 14 amino acids. Here the CDR3 reads CASSEGGQGSRLFF. In DNA, the CDR3 is TGTGCCAGCAGTGAAGGGGGACAGGGCAGTAGACTGTTTTTT.

This clone occurred a few times. The genes are TRBV19 and TRBJ1-5, with a possible D match to TRBD1 (5 bases). Trimming took 3 bases from V and 3 from J, leaving 9 bases between them. The CDR3 sequence is 14 residues long. Germline V lookup: CDR1 LNHDA, CDR2 SQIVND (reference sequence). The CDR3 nucleotides read TGTGCCAGTAGTATTACAGGCGACAATCAGCCCCAGCATTTT. Protein sequence: CASSITGDNQPQHF.

The chain couples TRBV2 to TRBJ2-3, with D unresolved. In germline, CDR1 is SNHLY, CDR2 FYNNEI. V was clipped by 7 bases and J by 0 bases, with 11 bases between them. The CDR3 is 14 amino acids. CDR3 DNA: TGTGCCAGCACCTTGAGAGGCAGCACAGATACGCAGTATTTT. It specifies CASTLRGSTDTQYF.

This clone has a single count. The chain uses TRBV19 and TRBJ1-5, with D possibly matching TRBD1 (5 bases). CDR1 is LNHDA and CDR2 is SQIVND in the germline V gene (reference sequence). The CDR3 has 13 residues. Trimming pared 8 bases from V and 1 base from J, leaving 9 bases between. This CDR3 is CASGHTSNQPQHF. CDR3 bases: TGTGCCAGTGGACATACGAGCAATCAGCCCCAGCATTTT.

The J gene is TRBJ2-2, the V gene TRBV6-6; tentative D call: TRBD1 (5 bases). The CDR3 is made up of 14 amino acids. Germline-derived CDR1 and CDR2 are MNHNY and SVGAGI (reference sequence). The V and J ends lost 10 bases and 2 bases respectively, with 14 bases between them. As DNA, the CDR3 is TGTGCCACCAGGGCTCAGGCAAACACCGGGGAGCTGTTTTTT. It encodes CATRAQANTGELFF.

This chain links TRBV6-6 with TRBJ1-2; TRBD1 matches at 7 bases. After removal of 5 bases from V and 0 bases from J, the junction contained 6 bases not matched to a gene. The V gene's germline CDR1 is MNHNY and CDR2 SVGAGI (reference sequence). The CDR3 runs 15 residues. Here the CDR3 DNA reads TGTGCCAGCAGTCGAGACAGGGCCTCTAACTATGGCTACACCTTC. Translation gives CASSRDRASNYGYTF.

The chain carries TRBV6-5 and TRBJ2-3; 10 bases fit TRBD1. After removal of 6 bases from V and 1 base from J, the junction contained 4 bases not matched to a gene. Per germline, CDR1 MNHEY and CDR2 SVGAGI. This CDR3 comprises 15 residues. CDR3 sequence (DNA): TGTGCCAGCAGGTGGGACAGGGGTCGCACAGATACGCAGTATTTT. Translated, it gives CASRWDRGRTDTQYF.

This clone has more than one count but fewer than ten. The chain carries TRBV11-3 and TRBJ2-2; 7 nucleotides align to TRBD2. The CDR3 runs 13 residues. The germline V gene encodes CDR1 SGHNT and CDR2 YENEEA. J lost 3 bases, V lost 5 bases, and 0 bases had no gene match. This CDR3 reads CASSRGDTGELFF. The CDR3 DNA sequence: TGTGCCAGCAGCCGGGGGGACACCGGGGAGCTGTTTTTT.

J is TRBJ2-7 and V is TRBV7-2, with 7 bases fitting TRBD2. CDR1 and CDR2 from the germline V gene are SGHTA and FQGNSA. CDR3 length equals 15 residues. The trim removed 5 bases at V and 4 bases at J, leaving 11 bases unmatched. The CDR3 reads CASSLGSGAGYEQYF. CDR3 coding DNA: TGTGCCAGCAGCCTTGGAAGCGGGGCCGGGTACGAGCAGTACTTC.

This clone was seen a single time. The chain employs TRBV7-3 and TRBJ1-2, with 7 bases that match TRBD1. The CDR3 has 15 amino acids. Germline V CDR1 and CDR2: SGHTA, FQGTGA. J gave up 6 bases and V 1 base, and 8 bases lay outside the gene matches. The CDR3 DNA reads TGTGCCAGCAGCTTAAACCCCGGGACAGAGGATGGCTACACCTTC. Translated: CASSLNPGTEDGYTF. The whole variable domain, filled in from reference TRBV7-3 and TRBJ1-2, reads GAGVSQTPSNKVTEKGKYVELRCDPISGHTALYWYRQSLGQGPEFLIYFQGTGAADDSGLPNDRFFAVRPEGSVSTLKIQRTERGDSAVYLCASSLNPGTEDGYTFGSGTRLTVV.

This clone was seen repeatedly, ten times or more. This chain joins TRBV5-1 and TRBJ2-2; 10 bases are a match to TRBD1. The junction had 12 bases not matched to a gene; V was cut back by 3 bases and J by 7 bases. The CDR3 extends over 17 amino acids. Per germline, CDR1 SGHRS and CDR2 YFSETQ. CDR3 nucleotide sequence: TGCGCCAGCAGCTACCGGGACAGGGGTAGTTTTATCGGGGAGCTGTTTTTT. Translated: CASSYRDRGSFIGELFF.

The V and J genes are TRBV18 and TRBJ1-6; a possible D gene is TRBD1 (5 bases). There are 15 residues in the CDR3. The germline V gene encodes CDR1 KGHSH and CDR2 LQKENI. The V end lost 5 bases, the J end lost 7 bases, and 15 bases lay between the germline ends. In DNA form, the CDR3 reads TGTGCCAGCTCATCCGACAGTAGCAGAAATTCACCCCTCCACTTT. Translation: CASSSDSSRNSPLHF.

The chain joins TRBV9 to TRBJ2-6; D is perhaps TRBD2 (5 bases). Germline V CDR1 and CDR2: SGDLS, YYNGEE. The CDR3 consists of 21 residues. Between the trimmed V and J ends, which lost 0 bases and 0 bases, there was a span of 22 bases. CDR3 protein: CASSVAAAGGPTSSGANVLTF. The CDR3 DNA reads as TGTGCCAGCAGCGTAGCAGCCGCAGGTGGCCCCACTAGCTCTGGGGCCAACGTCCTGACTTTC.

The chain employs TRBV2 and TRBJ1-2; unclear D gene. The ends were cut back, 5 bases at V and 2 bases at J, with 12 bases in the middle. The CDR3 covers 14 residues. Germline loops: CDR1 SNHLY, CDR2 FYNNEI. CDR3 sequence reads: CASSLALRNYGYTF. The DNA for the CDR3 is TGTGCCAGCAGTCTGGCTTTACGAAACTATGGCTACACCTTC.

The V call is TRBV6-5, the J call TRBJ1-2; 7 nucleotides line up with TRBD1. CDR1 is MNHEY and CDR2 is SVGAGI in the germline V gene. V lost 10 bases and J lost 7; bases outside the gene matches: 15. This CDR3 region has 14 residues. CDR3 DNA sequence: TGTGCCATCGCCACTCCGGGACAGTCGAGTGGCTACACCTTC. Its translation is CAIATPGQSSGYTF.

The chain carries TRBV27 and TRBJ2-1; TRBD2 matches 12 bases. Trimming took 6 bases from V and 7 from J; bases not matched to a gene: 13. The CDR3 contains 17 residues. Germline V gene lookup returns CDR1 MNHEY and CDR2 SMNVEV (reference sequence). The CDR3 is CASSTTLGLAGRNEQFF. The CDR3 DNA is TGTGCCAGCAGCACAACCCTTGGACTAGCGGGGAGGAATGAGCAGTTCTTC.

This chain links TRBV6-2 or TRBV6-3 with TRBJ1-1; D ambiguous. Trimming removed 6 bases from V and 2 bases from J, with 13 bases in between. The CDR3 has 14 residues. Looked up from germline, CDR1 is MNHEY and CDR2 is SVGEGT. The CDR3 nucleotides read TGTGCCAGCAGCTCGTTCTCGGTAAACACTGAAGCTTTCTTT. Protein sequence: CASSSFSVNTEAFF.

This chain uses TRBV10-3 with TRBJ2-7, with 8 bases that match TRBD1. V gave up 8 bases and J gave up 1 base; unmatched junction bases: 4. CDR1 ENHRY and CDR2 SYGVKD come from the germline V gene. The CDR3 sequence is 13 residues long. Here the CDR3 reads CAIAGQGSYEQYF. CDR3 coding DNA: TGTGCCATCGCAGGACAGGGTTCCTACGAGCAGTACTTC.

The V gene is TRBV9, the J gene TRBJ2-2; 9 bases line up with TRBD1. V trimming: 3 bases; J trimming: 0 bases; junction bases outside the gene matches: 3. The CDR3 extends over 16 amino acids. Germline-derived CDR1 and CDR2 are SGDLS and YYNGEE. CDR3 coding DNA: TGTGCCAGCAGCGAGGGACAGGGCGCGAACACCGGGGAGCTGTTTTTT. It is translated as CASSEGQGANTGELFF.